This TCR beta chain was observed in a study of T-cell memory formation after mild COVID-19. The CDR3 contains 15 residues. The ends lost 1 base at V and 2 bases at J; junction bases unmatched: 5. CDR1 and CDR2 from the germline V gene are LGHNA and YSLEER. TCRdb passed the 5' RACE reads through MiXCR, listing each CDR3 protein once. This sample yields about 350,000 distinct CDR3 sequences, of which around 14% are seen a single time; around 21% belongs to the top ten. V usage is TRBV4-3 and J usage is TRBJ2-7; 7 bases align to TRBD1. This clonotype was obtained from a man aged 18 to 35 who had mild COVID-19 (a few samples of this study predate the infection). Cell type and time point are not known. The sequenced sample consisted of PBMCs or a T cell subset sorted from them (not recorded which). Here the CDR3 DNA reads TGCGCCAGCAGCCAAGTGATCGGGACAGCCTACGAGCAGTACTTC. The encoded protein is CASSQVIGTAYEQYF.